This T cell receptor beta chain was sequenced during a study of kidney transplant recipient with SARS-CoV-2 infection. This clonotype was recorded at least ten times. The length of the CDR3 is 13 residues. TCRdb fed the reads into MiXCR, producing one record per CDR3 protein. The sample consists of roughly 230,000 distinct CDR3 sequences, roughly 26% of them appearing once. The sample consisted of a blood sample, taken at baseline and on day 111 from a kidney transplant recipient. The chain carries TRBV3-2 and TRBJ2-2. TRBV3-2 is given as a pseudogene. This TCR was sampled from a male patient aged 25-45 years who had COVID-19 and was a kidney transplant recipient. Some T cells may arise from the graft donor. CDR3 sequence: CASSGRNTGELFF. The CDR3 bases are TGTGCCAGCAGCGGTCGAAACACCGGGGAGCTGTTTTTT.